This record covers a single TCR beta chain. The germline gene is not matched at one end of the junction; a read error may be the cause. The sample comes from a study of blood T cell repertoires in COVID-19. On the study more broadly: The United States, Italy and Spain supplied acute and convalescent COVID-19 samples.

Assay: immunoSEQ multiplex PCR; the TCRdb copy retains only in-frame clones and omits some. The table lists more than 95,000 clones, around 82% of them singletons. The CDR3 is 12 residues long. In germline, CDR1 is MDHEN, CDR2 SYDVKM. The J gene is TRBJ1-3, the V gene TRBV28; TRBD1 might be the D (5 bases). The source material was peripheral blood. This clonotype was sampled from a human donor in a cohort sampled during active or convalescent COVID-19. The CDR3 region is CASSPPGQGSKF. The DNA for the CDR3 is TGTGCCAGCAGTCCCCCGGGTCAGGGATCGAAGTTT.